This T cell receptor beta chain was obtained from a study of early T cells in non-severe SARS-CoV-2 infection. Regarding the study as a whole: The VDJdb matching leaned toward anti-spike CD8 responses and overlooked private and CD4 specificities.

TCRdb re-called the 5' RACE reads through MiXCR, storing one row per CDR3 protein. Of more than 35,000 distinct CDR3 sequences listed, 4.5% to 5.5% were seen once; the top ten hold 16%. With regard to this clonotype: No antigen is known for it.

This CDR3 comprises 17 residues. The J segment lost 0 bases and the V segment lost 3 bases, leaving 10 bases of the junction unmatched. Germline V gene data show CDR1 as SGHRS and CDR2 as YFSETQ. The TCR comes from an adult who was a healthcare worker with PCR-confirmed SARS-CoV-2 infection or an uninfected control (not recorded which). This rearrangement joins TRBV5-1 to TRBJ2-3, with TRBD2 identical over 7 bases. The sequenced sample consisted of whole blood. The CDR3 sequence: CASSSGGGLPSTDTQYF. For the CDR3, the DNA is TGCGCCAGCAGCTCGGGCGGGGGTTTACCTAGCACAGATACGCAGTATTTT.